This T cell receptor beta chain was found in a study of early T cells in non-severe SARS-CoV-2 infection. Germline V lookup: CDR1 SGHRS, CDR2 YFSETQ. The CDR3 extends over 13 amino acids. V lost 3 bases and J lost 6; bases outside the gene matches: 3. Molecules of cDNA were individually given unique molecular identifiers that were attached to them. One entry per CDR3 protein results from TCRdb running MiXCR on the 5' RACE reads. The repertoire includes more than 60,000 distinct CDR3 sequences, roughly 13% of them detected once, and 5.5% to 7.5% sits in the top ten. This clonotype was recorded a few times.

This chain connects TRBV5-1 to TRBJ1-2; 9 bases are a match to TRBD1. This clonotype was obtained from an adult who was a healthcare worker with PCR-confirmed SARS-CoV-2 infection or an uninfected control (not recorded which). Sequenced: whole blood. The CDR3 DNA follows: TGCGCCAGCAGCTCGGACAGGGGAAATGGCTACACCTTC. Protein sequence: CASSSDRGNGYTF.